This TCR beta chain was recorded in a study of identical twins. Template switching, a step in the protocol, added a universal primer site, and cDNA carried unique molecular identifiers. TCRdb ran MiXCR on the 5' RACE reads and lists one entry per CDR3 protein. Among about 490,000 distinct CDR3 sequences, about 16% were seen once, and the ten largest hold 0.35% to 0.45%. The CDR3 has 14 amino acids. V lost 6 bases, J lost 5 bases, and 16 bases lay in between. These data were also reused for a study on yellow fever vaccine responses in identical twins. That study reports: Twin vaccine T cell responses reportedly seemed partly convergent, partly personalized.

Sequencing input: CD4+ T cells sorted from blood. The chain carries TRBV12-3 or TRBV12-4 and TRBJ2-5; maybe TRBD2 (6 bases). This receptor was identified in a woman under 30 in good health. The CDR3 reads CASRTGTQHETQYF. CDR3 sequence (DNA): TGTGCCAGCAGGACCGGGACTCAGCACGAGACCCAGTACTTC.